This T cell receptor (beta chain) was captured in a study of blood T cell repertoires in COVID-19 (dated by TCRdb to 2018 to 2021). With respect to the entire study: Collaborator samples came from the United States, Italy and Spain and covered acute and convalescent phases of COVID-19. The samples were drawn from two sources: the first 160 participants of the ongoing ImmuneRACE study, and 1,000 to 1,500 subjects contributed by 6 global collaborators. Sample metadata almost always included a de-identified subject ID, COVID-19 status, age in years and sex. A freely available public database, intended as a resource for researchers studying the immune response to SARS-CoV-2, is where the repertoires were released. The dataset comprised deeply sampled blood TCRbeta repertoires from subjects exposed to, actively infected with, or recovered from COVID-19. Where HLA class I and class II types were available, the types were taken from metadata supplied by the sample provider, not from assay-based typing. The material from the prospective study consisted of cDNA or gDNA derived from T cells, B-cell-depleted T cells, or PBMCs.

The CDR1 and CDR2 encoded by the germline V gene are SGHTA and FQGTGA. The trim is 2 bases for V and 4 bases for J, with a gap of 14 bases between the germline ends. The CDR3 spans 15 residues, from the cysteine through the phenylalanine. Just CDR3 DNA is preserved here, 45 bases in frame from base 1. What the study reported, not specific to this receptor: The quantity of clinical and demographic metadata differed by source and by participant and was supplied without curation.

TCRbeta CDR3 regions were amplified from genomic DNA by means of the immunoSEQ Assay, a bias-controlled multiplex PCR. Processing in the source paper ran as follows. Nucleated cell counts per sample were estimated from amplification of reference gene primers within the assay. Sequence reads were collapsed and filtered to measure the absolute abundance of every unique TCRbeta CDR3 rearrangement. For each sample, productive Simpson clonality was calculated as the square root of Simpson's diversity index across productive rearrangements. The table was pulled from immuneACCESS by TCRdb, which kept in-frame rearrangements only. Such tables lose some clones; where checked, under half of the loss comes from unresolved V genes, and the rest has no known cause. V and J calls plus clone size are reproduced from that table; the DNA served to infer D and trimming. Across this sample there are roughly 380,000 clones, with about 91% seen only once. The ten largest account for 1.5% to 1.7% of the sample.

As for this clone: Its antigen remains unidentified. Base qualities were left out, and no much larger clone turns up one base away.

One collaborating source in Seattle enrolled patients while the patients were actively infected and followed the patients over time throughout the course of disease. The collaborating institutions used their own protocols to collect whole blood in K2EDTA tubes. For TCRbeta analysis, collaborator samples were shipped as frozen whole blood, as isolated PBMCs, or as DNA extracted from either sample type. Sequencing input: peripheral blood. The source is a middle-aged woman with COVID-19, enrolled during active disease. This chain is built from TRBV7-3 and TRBJ1-2, with no D gene named confidently. At the DNA level, the sequence is TGTGCCAGCAGCTTACAGGAGGGTCCCTCCTATGGCTACACCTTC. Its translation is CASSLQEGPSYGYTF.